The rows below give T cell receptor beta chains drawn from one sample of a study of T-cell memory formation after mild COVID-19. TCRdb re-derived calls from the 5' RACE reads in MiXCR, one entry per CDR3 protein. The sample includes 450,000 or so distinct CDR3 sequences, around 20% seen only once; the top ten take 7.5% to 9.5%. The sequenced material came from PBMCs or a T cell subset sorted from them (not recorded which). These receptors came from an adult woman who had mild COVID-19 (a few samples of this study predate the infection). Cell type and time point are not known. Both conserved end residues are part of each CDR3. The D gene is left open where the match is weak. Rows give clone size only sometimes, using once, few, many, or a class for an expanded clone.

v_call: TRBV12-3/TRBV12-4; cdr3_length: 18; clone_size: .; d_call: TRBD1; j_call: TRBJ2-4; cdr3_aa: CASSLGTGVRGAKNIQYF; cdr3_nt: TGTGCCAGCAGTTTAGGGACAGGGGTTCGAGGGGCCAAAAACATTCAGTACTTC
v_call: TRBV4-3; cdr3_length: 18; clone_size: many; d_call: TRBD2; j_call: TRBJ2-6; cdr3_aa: CASSQSGLAVAGANVLTF; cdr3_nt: TGCGCCAGCAGCCAGTCAGGACTAGCCGTTGCCGGGGCCAACGTCCTGACTTTC
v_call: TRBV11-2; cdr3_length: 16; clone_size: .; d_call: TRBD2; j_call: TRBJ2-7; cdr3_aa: CASSLHQGGSSYEQYF; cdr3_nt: TGTGCCAGCAGCTTACATCAGGGAGGGTCCTCCTACGAGCAGTACTTC
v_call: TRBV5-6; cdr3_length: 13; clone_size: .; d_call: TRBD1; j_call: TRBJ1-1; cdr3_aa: CASSRTGWTEAFF; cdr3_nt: TGTGCCAGCAGCCGGACAGGGTGGACTGAAGCTTTCTTT
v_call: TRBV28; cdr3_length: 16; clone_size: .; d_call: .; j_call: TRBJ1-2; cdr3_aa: CASSLLQDPRLLSYTF; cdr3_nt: TGTGCCAGCAGCCTATTACAGGATCCGCGTCTTCTCAGCTACACCTTC
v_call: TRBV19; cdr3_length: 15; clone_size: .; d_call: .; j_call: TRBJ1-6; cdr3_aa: CASSITWGKNSPLHF; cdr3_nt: TGTGCCAGTAGTATTACTTGGGGCAAAAATTCACCCCTCCACTTT
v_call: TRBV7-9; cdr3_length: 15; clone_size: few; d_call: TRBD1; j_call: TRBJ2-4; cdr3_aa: CASSPRDRGRNIQYF; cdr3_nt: TGTGCCAGCAGCCCTAGGGACAGGGGACGAAACATTCAGTACTTC
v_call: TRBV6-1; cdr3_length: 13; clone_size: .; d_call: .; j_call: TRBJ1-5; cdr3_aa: CASRLRGDQPQHF; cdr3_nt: TGTGCCAGCAGGTTGAGGGGTGATCAGCCCCAGCATTTT
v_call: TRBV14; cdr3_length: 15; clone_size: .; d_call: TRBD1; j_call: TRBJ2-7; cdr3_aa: CASSWGQGGRYEQYF; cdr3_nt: TGTGCCAGCAGCTGGGGACAGGGGGGACGGTACGAGCAGTACTTC
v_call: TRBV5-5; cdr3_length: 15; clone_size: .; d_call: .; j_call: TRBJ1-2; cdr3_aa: CASSLWSTGDYGYTF; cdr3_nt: TGTGCCAGCAGCTTGTGGAGCACGGGGGACTATGGCTACACCTTC
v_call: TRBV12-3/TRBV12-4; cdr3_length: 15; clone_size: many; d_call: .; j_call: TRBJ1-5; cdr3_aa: CASSLAGTGNQPQHF; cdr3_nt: TGTGCCAGCAGTTTGGCGGGAACGGGCAATCAGCCCCAGCATTTT
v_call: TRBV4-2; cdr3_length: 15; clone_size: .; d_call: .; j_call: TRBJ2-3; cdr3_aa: CASSQPGQGTDTQYF; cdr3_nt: TGTGCCAGCAGCCAGCCGGGACAAGGCACAGATACGCAGTATTTT
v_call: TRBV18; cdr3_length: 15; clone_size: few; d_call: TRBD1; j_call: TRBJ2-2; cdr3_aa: CASSPRQGSTGELFF; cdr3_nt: TGTGCCAGCTCACCAAGACAGGGGAGCACCGGGGAGCTGTTTTTT
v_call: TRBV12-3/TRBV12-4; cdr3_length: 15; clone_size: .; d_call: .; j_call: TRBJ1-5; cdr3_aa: CASSHYSQGYQPQHF; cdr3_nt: TGTGCCAGCAGCCACTACTCCCAGGGTTACCAGCCCCAGCATTTT
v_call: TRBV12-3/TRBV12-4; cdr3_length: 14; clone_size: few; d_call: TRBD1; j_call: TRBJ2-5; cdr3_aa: CASSLRTGSETQYF; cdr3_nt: TGTGCCAGCAGTTTAAGGACAGGGTCGGAGACCCAGTACTTC
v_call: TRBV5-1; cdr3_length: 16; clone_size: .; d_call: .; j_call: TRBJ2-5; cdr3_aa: CASNPLALEAQETQYF; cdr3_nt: TGCGCCAGCAACCCGTTAGCTCTCGAGGCCCAAGAGACCCAGTACTTC
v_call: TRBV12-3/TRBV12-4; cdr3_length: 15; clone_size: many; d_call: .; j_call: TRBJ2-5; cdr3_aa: CASSLAGPRSKTQYF; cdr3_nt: TGTGCCAGCAGTTTAGCGGGGCCCCGGTCGAAGACCCAGTACTTC
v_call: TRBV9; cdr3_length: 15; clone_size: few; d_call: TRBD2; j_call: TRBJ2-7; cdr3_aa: CASSVESGRAYEQYF; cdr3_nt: TGTGCCAGCAGCGTAGAGAGCGGGAGGGCCTACGAGCAGTACTTC
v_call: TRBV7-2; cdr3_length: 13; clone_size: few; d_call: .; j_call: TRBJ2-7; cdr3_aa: CASSSQGADEQYF; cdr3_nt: TGTGCCAGCAGCTCCCAGGGAGCGGACGAGCAGTACTTC
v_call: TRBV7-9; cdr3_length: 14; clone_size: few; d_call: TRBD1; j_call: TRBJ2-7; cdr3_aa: CASSMGQGVDEQYF; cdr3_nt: TGTGCCAGCAGCATGGGACAGGGGGTGGACGAGCAGTACTTC
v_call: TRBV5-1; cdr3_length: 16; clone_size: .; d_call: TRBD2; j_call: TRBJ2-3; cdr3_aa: CASTLPSGGTTDTQYF; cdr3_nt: TGCGCCAGCACCCTCCCGAGCGGGGGGACCACAGATACGCAGTATTTT
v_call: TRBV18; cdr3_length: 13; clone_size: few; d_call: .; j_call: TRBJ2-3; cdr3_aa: CASSPEGPDTQYF; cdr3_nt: TGTGCCAGCTCACCAGAAGGTCCAGATACGCAGTATTTT
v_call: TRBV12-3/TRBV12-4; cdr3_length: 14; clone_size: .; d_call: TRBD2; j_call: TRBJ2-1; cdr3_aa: CASRQSGKDAEQFF; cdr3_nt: TGTGCCAGCAGACAGAGCGGGAAAGATGCTGAGCAGTTCTTC
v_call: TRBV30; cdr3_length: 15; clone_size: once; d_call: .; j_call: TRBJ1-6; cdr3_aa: CAWSVGGTYNSPLHF; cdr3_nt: TGTGCCTGGAGTGTAGGCGGAACCTATAATTCACCCCTCCACTTT
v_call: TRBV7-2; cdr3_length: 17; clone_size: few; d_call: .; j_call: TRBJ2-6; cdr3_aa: CASSLRDTNSGANVLTF; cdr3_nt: TGTGCCAGCAGCCTCCGGGACACAAACTCTGGGGCCAACGTCCTGACTTTC
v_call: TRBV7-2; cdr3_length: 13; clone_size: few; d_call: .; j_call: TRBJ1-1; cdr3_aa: CASSLARAGGAFF; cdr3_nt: TGTGCCAGCAGCTTAGCGAGGGCAGGCGGCGCTTTCTTT
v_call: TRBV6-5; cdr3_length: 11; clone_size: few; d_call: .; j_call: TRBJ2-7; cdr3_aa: CASTATAVEYF; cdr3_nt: TGTGCCAGCACCGCCACGGCCGTCGAGTACTTC
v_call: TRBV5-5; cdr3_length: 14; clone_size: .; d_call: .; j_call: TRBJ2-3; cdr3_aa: CASSSWEDLDTQYF; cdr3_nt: TGTGCCAGCAGCTCCTGGGAGGATCTGGATACGCAGTATTTT
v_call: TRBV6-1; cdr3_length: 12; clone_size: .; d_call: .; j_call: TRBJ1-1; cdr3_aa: CASSGGGREAFF; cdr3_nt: TGTGCCAGCAGTGGAGGAGGCCGGGAAGCTTTCTTT
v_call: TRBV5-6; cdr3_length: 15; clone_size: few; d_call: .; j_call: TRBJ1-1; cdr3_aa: CASSSLGRGYTEAFF; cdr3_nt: TGTGCCAGCAGCTCCCTCGGGAGGGGCTACACTGAAGCTTTCTTT
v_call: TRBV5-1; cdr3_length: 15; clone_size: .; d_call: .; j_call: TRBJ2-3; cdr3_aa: CASSLGQGFTDTQYF; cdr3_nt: TGCGCCAGCAGCTTGGGTCAGGGATTCACAGATACGCAGTATTTT
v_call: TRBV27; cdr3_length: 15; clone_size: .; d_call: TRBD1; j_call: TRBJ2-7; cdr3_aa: CASSPSTGGIYEQYF; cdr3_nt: TGTGCCAGCAGTCCCTCGACAGGGGGTATCTACGAGCAGTACTTC
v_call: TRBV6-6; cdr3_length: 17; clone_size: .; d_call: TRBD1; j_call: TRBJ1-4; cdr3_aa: CASSYPHLEGAREKLFF; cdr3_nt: TGTGCCAGCAGTTACCCCCACCTGGAGGGGGCGCGTGAAAAACTGTTTTTT
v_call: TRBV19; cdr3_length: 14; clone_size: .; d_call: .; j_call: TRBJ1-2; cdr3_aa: CACSGKGDIHGYTF; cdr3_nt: TGTGCCTGCTCCGGCAAGGGGGACATTCATGGCTACACCTTC
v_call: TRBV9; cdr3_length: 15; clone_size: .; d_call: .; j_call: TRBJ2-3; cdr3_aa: CASSVVRGPTDTQYF; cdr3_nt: TGTGCCAGCAGCGTAGTACGGGGGCCCACAGATACGCAGTATTTT
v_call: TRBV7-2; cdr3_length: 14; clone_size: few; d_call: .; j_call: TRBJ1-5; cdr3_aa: CASSLGGNYQPQHF; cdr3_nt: TGTGCCAGCAGCTTAGGAGGGAACTATCAGCCCCAGCATTTT
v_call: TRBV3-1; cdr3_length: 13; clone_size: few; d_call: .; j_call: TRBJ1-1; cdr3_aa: CASSYAGLTEAFF; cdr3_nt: TGTGCCAGCAGCTACGCGGGGTTGACTGAAGCTTTCTTT
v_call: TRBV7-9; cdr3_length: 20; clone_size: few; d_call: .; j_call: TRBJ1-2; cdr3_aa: CASSLGQGAGVERSVYGYTF; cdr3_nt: TGTGCCAGCAGCTTAGGACAAGGGGCCGGTGTTGAACGGTCAGTCTATGGCTACACCTTC
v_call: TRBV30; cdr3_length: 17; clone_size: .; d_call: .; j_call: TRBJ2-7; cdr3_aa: CAWSSLYRWRDSYEQYF; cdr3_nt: TGTGCCTGGAGTTCCCTCTACAGGTGGCGGGACTCCTACGAGCAGTACTTC
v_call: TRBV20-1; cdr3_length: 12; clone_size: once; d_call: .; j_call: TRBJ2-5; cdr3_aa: CSATASQETQYF; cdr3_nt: TGCAGTGCTACGGCCAGCCAAGAGACCCAGTACTTC
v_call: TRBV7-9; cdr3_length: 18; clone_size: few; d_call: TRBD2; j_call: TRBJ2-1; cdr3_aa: CASSRFKREGRGSNEQFF; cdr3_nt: TGTGCCAGCAGCCGTTTTAAGCGGGAGGGCCGGGGGTCCAATGAGCAGTTCTTC
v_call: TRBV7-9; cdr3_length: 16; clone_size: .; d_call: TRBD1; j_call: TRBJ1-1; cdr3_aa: CASSLEGQGLNTEAFF; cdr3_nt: TGTGCCAGCAGCTTAGAGGGACAGGGCCTGAACACTGAAGCTTTCTTT